The 7 T cell receptor beta chains below all came from one sample that was sequenced in a study of tumor and adjacent non-tumor tissue in lung cancer (dated by TCRdb to the late 2010s). Libraries were constructed by multiplex PCR. The instrument given in TCRdb is Illumina HiSeq 2500. Following protocols modified from ARM-PCR, the researchers constructed TCRbeta libraries through three rounds of nested PCR with primers (Table S4). The public reads were run again by TCRdb, first through fastp at Q25 and then through MiXCR, and only productive beta chains were kept. Rows are unified per CDR3 protein, each entry keeping the most common DNA and genes. The sample data list about 80,000 distinct CDR3 sequences, and approximately 79% of these were observed just once. The ten largest clones represent 13% of the sample. RNA was isolated from bulk unsorted tissue, and RNA quality was assessed with a NanoDrop ND-1000 and an Agilent 2100.

Sequenced material: lung tumor tissue. Receptors were obtained from a woman in her forties or fifties with non-small cell lung cancer.

This clonotype has a handful of counts. The CDR3 ends on some other residue instead of the conserved phenylalanine or tryptophan, so this is likely a read error. The chain employs TRBV4-3 and TRBJ2-1; D might be TRBD2 (6 bases). The CDR3 has 16 residues. Germline lookup yields CDR1 LGHNA and CDR2 YSLEER. The CDR3 sequence: CASSEGTAGPGREQFL. The CDR3 DNA reads as TGCGCTAGCAGCGAAGGGACGGCGGGGCCCGGCCGAGAGCAGTTCTTA.

In its sample, this clonotype was seen once. The V and J genes are TRBV4-1 and TRBJ2-3; D is ambiguous. This CDR3 has 18 amino acids. Germline V gene data show CDR1 as MGHRA and CDR2 as YSYEKL. V dropped 2 bases and J dropped 2 bases, with 20 bases sitting between them. The CDR3, as DNA: TGCGCCAGCAGCCAAATGCTTTTGATTAGCTGGGACACAGATACGCAGTATTTT. Translating it yields CASSQMLLISWDTDTQYF.

A note on this clonotype: The junction departs from the called germline gene at one end, perhaps through a read error. The chain has TRBV4-1 and TRBJ1-1, with TRBD1 as a possible D gene (6 bases). Germline V gives CDR1 MGHRA, CDR2 YSYEKL. There are 16 residues in the CDR3. CDR3: CSSSQDLYRVGTETFF. CDR3 nucleotides: TGTTCCAGCAGCCAAGATCTCTACAGGGTCGGCACTGAAACTTTCTTT.

Comment on this clonotype: The germline gene is not matched at one end of the junction; a read error may be the cause. CDR3 in amino acids: CAITEGQWYGYTF. The DNA of the CDR3 is TGTGCCATCACCGAGGGGCAGTGGTATGGCTACACTTTC. The V and J genes are TRBV10-3 and TRBJ1-2, with D perhaps TRBD1 (5 bases). This CDR3 comprises 13 residues. Germline CDR1 ENHRY, CDR2 SYGVKD.

Comments on this clonotype: An end of the junction does not agree with germline; a read error may underlie this. The chain links TRBV11-1 to TRBJ2-3; 7 bases align to TRBD1. The CDR3 covers 14 residues. Germline assignment: CDR1 SGHAT and CDR2 FQDESV (reference sequence). CDR3 loop: CVSSIATGAGTHYF. In DNA form, the CDR3 reads TGTGTCAGCAGCATAGCTACAGGGGCTGGTACGCACTATTTT.

The V gene is TRBV11-2, the J gene TRBJ2-7; D gene uncertain. The CDR3 length is 15 residues. Germline V gene sequence: CDR1 SGHAT, CDR2 FQNNGV. The V and J ends lost 2 bases and 3 bases respectively, with 14 bases between them. CDR3 sequence reads: CASSLSPIPLYEQYF. The CDR3 DNA sequence: TGTGCCAGCAGCTTATCTCCGATTCCCCTCTACGAGCAGTACTTC.

CDR3 residues: CASSTDYLDTQYF. The DNA for the CDR3 is TGTGCCAGCAGTACGGATTATTTAGATACGCAGTATTTT. This rearrangement joins TRBV6-6 to TRBJ2-3; D is undetermined. This CDR3 has 13 residues. The germline gives CDR1 MNHNY, CDR2 SVGAGI (reference sequence). V shed 5 bases and J shed 5 bases, with 11 bases lying between them.